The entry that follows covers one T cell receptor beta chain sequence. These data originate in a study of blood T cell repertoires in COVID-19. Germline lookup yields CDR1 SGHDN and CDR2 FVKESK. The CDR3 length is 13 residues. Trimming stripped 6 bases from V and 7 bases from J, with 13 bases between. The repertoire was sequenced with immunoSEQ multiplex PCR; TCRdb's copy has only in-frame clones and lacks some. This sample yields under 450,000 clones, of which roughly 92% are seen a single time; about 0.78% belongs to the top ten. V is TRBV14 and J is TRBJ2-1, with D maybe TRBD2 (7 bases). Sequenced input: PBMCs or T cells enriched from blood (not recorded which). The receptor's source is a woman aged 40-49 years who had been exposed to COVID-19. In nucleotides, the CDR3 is TGTGCCAGCAGAGGGAGGGGGTTTAATGAGCAGTTCTTC. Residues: CASRGRGFNEQFF.